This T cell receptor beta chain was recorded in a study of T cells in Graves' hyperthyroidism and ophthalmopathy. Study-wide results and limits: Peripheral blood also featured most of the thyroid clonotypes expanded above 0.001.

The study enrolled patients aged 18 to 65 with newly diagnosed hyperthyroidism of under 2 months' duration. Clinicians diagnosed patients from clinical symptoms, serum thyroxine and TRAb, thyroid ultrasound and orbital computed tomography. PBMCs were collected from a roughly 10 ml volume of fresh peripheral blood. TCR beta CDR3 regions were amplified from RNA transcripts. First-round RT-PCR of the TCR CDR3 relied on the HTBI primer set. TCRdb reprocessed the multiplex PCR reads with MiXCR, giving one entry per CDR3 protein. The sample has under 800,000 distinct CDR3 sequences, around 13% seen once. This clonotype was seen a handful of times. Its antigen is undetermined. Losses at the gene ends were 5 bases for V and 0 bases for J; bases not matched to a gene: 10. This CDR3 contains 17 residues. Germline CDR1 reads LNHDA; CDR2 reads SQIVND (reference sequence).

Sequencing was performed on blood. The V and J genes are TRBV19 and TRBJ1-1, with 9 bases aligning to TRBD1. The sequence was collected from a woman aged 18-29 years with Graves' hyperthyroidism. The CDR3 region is CASSSRDRVLMNTEAFF. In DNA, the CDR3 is TGTGCCAGTAGTTCTCGGGACAGGGTCTTGATGAACACTGAAGCTTTCTTT.